These 4 T cell receptor beta chains share one sample of origin, sequenced in a study of regulatory T cells in long-lasting Graves disease. Stated time point: newly diagnosed GD, antithyroid drugs for less than 3 months. With RNA extracted from PBMCs as input, the TCR library was made. Both iRepertoire HTBI primers and Arm-PCR of CDR3 regions were used to build the TCR beta libraries. TCRdb used MiXCR to reprocess the multiplex PCR reads, holding one entry per CDR3 protein. Among some 560,000 distinct CDR3 sequences listed, roughly 16% were seen once. This sample also appeared in a second study, on T cells in Graves' hyperthyroidism and ophthalmopathy.

The sample was peripheral blood mononuclear cells (PBMCs), taken at new diagnosis, from a patient treated with antithyroid drugs. Receptors originate from a woman aged 35 to 59 with Graves disease.

This clonotype was seen more than once but under ten times. The chain couples TRBV29-1 to TRBJ2-7; D unclear. Germline lookup yields CDR1 SQVTM and CDR2 ANQGSEA. V shed 6 bases and J shed 5 bases, with 20 bases lying between them. CDR3 length: 14 amino acids. The CDR3 reads CSVIPQSRANEQYF. As DNA, the CDR3 is TGCAGCGTGATACCTCAGAGTAGGGCTAACGAGCAGTACTTC.

The rearrangement links TRBV3-1 to TRBJ2-1; 12 bases are a match to TRBD2. The CDR3 contains 17 residues. The trim removed 1 base at V and 5 bases at J, leaving 6 bases unmatched. Per the germline V gene, CDR1 is LGHDT and CDR2 is YNNKEL (reference sequence). The CDR3 spells CASSQVPSGGANNEQFF. The CDR3, as DNA: TGTGCCAGCAGCCAAGTTCCTAGCGGGGGGGCTAACAATGAGCAGTTCTTC.

This clonotype was seen more than once but under ten times. This CDR3 reads CASSYQGVTEKLFF. Written as DNA, the CDR3 is TGTGCCAGCAGTTACCAGGGGGTAACTGAAAAACTGTTTTTT. The rearrangement uses TRBV6-2 or TRBV6-3 and TRBJ1-4, with 7 positions matching TRBD1. Germline V gene sequence: CDR1 MNHEY, CDR2 SVGEGT. CDR3 length equals 14 residues. Trimming at V came to 2 bases and at J to 7 bases, leaving 4 bases not matched to a gene.

This chain connects TRBV30 to TRBJ2-3; 9 bases align to TRBD1. CDR3 size: 16 residues. V was clipped by 2 bases and J by 4 bases; unmatched bases: 10. Germline V gives CDR1 GTSNPN, CDR2 SVGIG (reference sequence). The CDR3 DNA follows: TGTGCCTGGAGTACTGGCGGGACAGGGAAACCAGATACGCAGTATTTT. Encoded protein: CAWSTGGTGKPDTQYF.